These T cell receptor beta chains were read from a single sample in a study of STAT5B mutations in CD4+ large granular lymphocyte leukemia. Here immunoSEQ multiplex PCR was the method, and the copy in TCRdb shows in-frame clones only, minus some. The sample includes 25,000 to 35,000 clones, around 70% seen only once; the top ten take roughly 0.43%. What was sequenced was CD4+ T cells from blood buffy coats. Receptors were obtained from a human donor in good health. Both conserved end residues are part of each CDR3. Fields, in order: J gene, D gene, clone size, V gene, CDR3 DNA, CDR3 protein. The D gene is left open where the match is weak. The size of a clone is reported for some rows only, either as once, few or many, or as a class for expanded clones.

>TRBJ2-5|TRBD2|-|TRBV30
TGTGCCTGGTCCCCAGGGACTAGCGTAGAGACCCAGTACTTC
CAWSPGTSVETQYF
>TRBJ1-1|-|-|TRBV18
TGTGCCAGCTCACCACCAGTCAGGGACACTGAAGCTTTCTTT
CASSPPVRDTEAFF
>TRBJ1-2|-|few|TRBV30
TGTGCCTGGGAAATGAATGGCTACACCTTC
CAWEMNGYTF
>TRBJ2-5|-|-|TRBV9
TGTGCCAGCAGCGCCCGAGGGGGGGCCGAGACCCAGTACTTC
CASSARGGAETQYF
>TRBJ1-2|-|-|TRBV5-4
TGTGCCAGCAGCCTAGGGGACCCCCTCGGAGGCTACACCTTC
CASSLGDPLGGYTF
>TRBJ2-1|-|-|TRBV9
TGTGCCAGCAGCGGGACGGGCAGGGAAGCCAATGAGCAGTTCTTC
CASSGTGREANEQFF
>TRBJ2-1|TRBD2|-|TRBV7-3
TGTGCCAGCAGCTCACTAGCGGGAAGCTCCTACAATGAGCAGTTCTTC
CASSSLAGSSYNEQFF
>TRBJ2-6|-|-|TRBV5-6
TGTGCCAGCAGCCTCTACGGGACGGTCGTAAGGGCCAACGTCCTGACTTTC
CASSLYGTVVRANVLTF
>TRBJ2-1|TRBD2|-|TRBV7-8
TGTGCCAGCAGCTCCTTCCGGGGGGGCCCGGGTGAGCAGTTCTTC
CASSSFRGGPGEQFF
>TRBJ1-5|TRBD1|-|TRBV2
TGTGCCAGCAGTGGGGGGGGACAGGGGAGCAATCAGCCCCAGCATTTT
CASSGGGQGSNQPQHF
>TRBJ2-7|-|few|TRBV4-1
TGCGCCAGCAGCCAAGATCCGGGACCCTACGAGCAGTACTTC
CASSQDPGPYEQYF
>TRBJ2-7|-|-|TRBV19
TGTGCCAGTAGTTTCGCCGGCGGACAGACCTACGAGCAGTACTTC
CASSFAGGQTYEQYF
>TRBJ1-3|-|-|TRBV27
TGTGCCAGCAGTTTATCCCGTGGTTCTGGAAACACCATATATTTT
CASSLSRGSGNTIYF
>TRBJ1-5|-|-|TRBV25-1
TGTGCCAGCAAAGGCGGGGGGAGCAATCAGCCCCAGCATTTT
CASKGGGSNQPQHF
>TRBJ2-1|TRBD2|-|TRBV6-6
TGTGCCAGCAGTTCTAGCGGCACCTACAATGAGCAGTTCTTC
CASSSSGTYNEQFF
>TRBJ2-7|-|once|TRBV10-3
TGTGCCACAGGGCAGAGGGGCGTTGAAGGAGAGCAGTACTTC
CATGQRGVEGEQYF
>TRBJ2-7|-|-|TRBV9
TGTGCCAGCAGCGTAGAGAGGCCAGGGTGCAACTTC
CASSVERPGCNF
>TRBJ1-2|-|-|TRBV6-5
TGTGCCAGCAGTTACAAGGGCAGGGGAAACTATGGCTACACCTTC
CASSYKGRGNYGYTF
>TRBJ2-3|-|-|TRBV19
TGTGCCAGTAGTATAGGCGGGACTAGCACAGATACGCAGTATTTT
CASSIGGTSTDTQYF
>TRBJ2-1|-|-|TRBV20-1
TGCAGTGCTAGATTCATCAATGAGCAGTTCTTC
CSARFINEQFF
>TRBJ1-2|-|-|TRBV18
TGTGCCAGCTCACCACCCCCGGGGGGCAGGGGCTATGGCTACACCTTC
CASSPPPGGRGYGYTF
>TRBJ1-1|TRBD1|-|TRBV5-6
TGTGCCAGCAGCCCTTGGGGGCGGACAGGGATTTACACTGAAGCTTTCTTT
CASSPWGRTGIYTEAFF
>TRBJ2-1|-|-|TRBV7-6
TGTGCCAGCAGCTTAGCGGGGGGCCACTCCTACAATGAGCAGTTCTTC
CASSLAGGHSYNEQFF
>TRBJ2-4|TRBD2|-|TRBV6-5
TGTGCCAGCAGTCCCGGGACTAGCGGGGGAAACATTCAGTACTTC
CASSPGTSGGNIQYF
>TRBJ2-3|-|-|TRBV2
TGTGCCACCCCGGAGGGAAACACAGATACGCAGTATTTT
CATPEGNTDTQYF
>TRBJ1-1|-|few|TRBV2
TGTGCCAGCAGTCCTCTAACAACGACAGAAGCTTTCTTT
CASSPLTTTEAFF
>TRBJ1-3|-|-|TRBV19
TGTGCCAGTAGTACCAACAGGGACGCTGGAAACACCATATATTTT
CASSTNRDAGNTIYF
>TRBJ2-1|-|-|TRBV18
TGTGCCAGCTCACCGGACCCTTTCAATGAGCAGTTCTTC
CASSPDPFNEQFF
>TRBJ2-2|-|-|TRBV10-2
TGCGCCAGCAGTGTACTTACGAACACCGGGGAGCTGTTTTTT
CASSVLTNTGELFF
>TRBJ1-1|-|-|TRBV7-2
TGTGCCAGCAGCTTACACCACACTGAAGCTTTCTTT
CASSLHHTEAFF
>TRBJ2-1|TRBD2|-|TRBV6-4
TGTGCCAGCAGTGACGCGGGGGTCAATGAGCAGTTCTTC
CASSDAGVNEQFF
>TRBJ2-7|TRBD2|-|TRBV11-2
TGTGCCAGCAGCTTAGGGCTAGCGGGGGGAGAGCAGTACTTC
CASSLGLAGGEQYF
>TRBJ1-1|-|-|TRBV7-9
TGTGCCAGCAGTTCCCCAGGACTGGGGGAAGCTTTCTTT
CASSSPGLGEAFF
>TRBJ1-1|-|-|TRBV28
TGTGCCAGCAGCCTCTTTGTACGGGCGAACACTGAAGCTTTCTTT
CASSLFVRANTEAFF
>TRBJ2-3|-|-|TRBV2
TGTGCCAGCAACCCTGTGGGCACAGATACGCAGTATTTT
CASNPVGTDTQYF
>TRBJ1-2|-|few|TRBV19
TGTGCCAGTAGTAATCCCCCTACCAAATATGGCTACACCTTC
CASSNPPTKYGYTF
>TRBJ1-3|-|-|TRBV7-8
TGTGCCAGCAGCTTAGTAAAGGGGGGAAACACCATATATTTT
CASSLVKGGNTIYF
>TRBJ2-3|-|-|TRBV9
TGTGCCAGCACCCCCACGGTTCTCACAGATACGCAGTATTTT
CASTPTVLTDTQYF
>TRBJ2-1|-|-|TRBV15
TGTGCCACCAGCAGAGCCAGGGATACCCTGTGGGAGCAGTTCTTC
CATSRARDTLWEQFF
>TRBJ2-2|TRBD1|-|TRBV18
TGTGCCAGCCAACCTGACAGGGCCCGAGTCACCGGGGAGCTGTTTTTT
CASQPDRARVTGELFF
>TRBJ1-2|-|few|TRBV6-5
TGTGCCAGCAGTTACTCCAACTATGGCTACACCTTC
CASSYSNYGYTF
>TRBJ1-2|-|-|TRBV7-2
TGTGCCAGCAGCTTAGTACGGACGGGCTACACCTTC
CASSLVRTGYTF
>TRBJ1-5|-|-|TRBV7-6
TGTGCCAGCAGCTTAGCGGAAGGGAAGAATCAGCCCCAGCATTTT
CASSLAEGKNQPQHF
>TRBJ2-1|-|-|TRBV29-1
TGCAGCGTTGACTCCGGGCCGCTGAATGAGCAGTTCTTC
CSVDSGPLNEQFF
>TRBJ2-7|-|-|TRBV30
TGTGCCTGGAAGGCAGGTGCTTACGAGCAGTACTTC
CAWKAGAYEQYF